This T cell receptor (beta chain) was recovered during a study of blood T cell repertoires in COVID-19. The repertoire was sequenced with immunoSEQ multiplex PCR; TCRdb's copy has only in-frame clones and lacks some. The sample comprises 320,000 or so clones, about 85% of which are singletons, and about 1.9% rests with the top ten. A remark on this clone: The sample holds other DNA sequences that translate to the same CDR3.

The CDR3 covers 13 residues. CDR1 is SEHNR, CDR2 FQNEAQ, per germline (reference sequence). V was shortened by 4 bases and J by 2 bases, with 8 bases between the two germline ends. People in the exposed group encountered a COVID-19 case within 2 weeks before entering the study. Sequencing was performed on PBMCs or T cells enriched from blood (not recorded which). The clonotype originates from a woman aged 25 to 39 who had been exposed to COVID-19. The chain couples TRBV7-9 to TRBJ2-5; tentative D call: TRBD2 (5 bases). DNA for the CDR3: TGTGCCAGCAGCTCGGGATTACAAGAGACCCAGTACTTC. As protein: CASSSGLQETQYF.